Listed below are T cell receptor beta chains from one sample, sequenced in a study of naive CD8 T cells in extremely preterm neonates. Some clones are missing from TCRdb's copy, which holds only in-frame ones; the method was immunoSEQ multiplex PCR. In the table there are about 5,500 clones, 95% to 98% of which are singletons. The sequenced sample consisted of naive CD8+ T cells from blood. All receptors derive from a human donor in good health. Each CDR3 is given with its conserved first and last residue. D genes are given only for firm matches. Expanded clones get a size class; other rows say once, few or many, or leave the size out.

d_gene	abundance	j_gene	v_gene	CDR3aa	CDR3nt
TRBD1	NA	TRBJ1-4	TRBV15	CATSPTGGGEKLFF	TGTGCCACCAGCCCGACAGGGGGCGGTGAAAAACTGTTTTTT
TRBD1	NA	TRBJ1-1	TRBV27	CASSSRTGEDTEAFF	TGTGCCAGCAGTTCCAGGACAGGGGAGGACACTGAAGCTTTCTTT
NA	NA	TRBJ1-2	TRBV27	CASSFAGYGYTF	TGTGCCAGCAGTTTTGCCGGCTATGGCTACACCTTC
TRBD2	NA	TRBJ2-1	TRBV27	CASSQLAGGGGEQFF	TGTGCCAGCAGTCAACTAGCGGGGGGAGGTGGTGAGCAGTTCTTC
TRBD2	NA	TRBJ2-7	TRBV7-8	CASSPWTSGGGGDEQYF	TGTGCCAGCAGCCCTTGGACTAGCGGGGGGGGAGGGGACGAGCAGTACTTC
NA	NA	TRBJ2-6	TRBV8-2	CGRLSMITQSRANVLTF	TGTGGCAGATTATCAATGATAACACAAAGTCGGGCCAACGTCCTGACTTTC
NA	once	TRBJ1-4	TRBV4-2	CASSQEVTGEKLFF	TGTGCCAGCAGCCAAGAAGTCACAGGGGAAAAACTGTTTTTT
TRBD1	NA	TRBJ1-2	TRBV5-6	CASSPGQGNYGYTF	TGTGCCAGCAGCCCTGGACAGGGGAACTATGGCTACACCTTC
TRBD1	NA	TRBJ2-1	TRBV5-1	CASSLPSYRGSYNEQFF	TGCGCCAGCAGCTTGCCTTCCTACAGGGGGAGTTACAATGAGCAGTTCTTC
NA	NA	TRBJ2-4	TRBV7-7	CASRKRGAGDLAKNIQYF	TGTGCCAGCAGAAAACGTGGGGCAGGGGATCTAGCCAAAAACATTCAGTACTTC
NA	NA	TRBJ2-1	TRBV13	CASSLRGSDEQFF	TGTGCCAGCAGCTTGAGGGGGAGCGATGAGCAGTTCTTC
NA	once	TRBJ1-1	TRBV6-6	CASTPEGWTEAFF	TGTGCCAGCACCCCGGAGGGGTGGACTGAAGCTTTCTTT
NA	NA	TRBJ2-1	TRBV27	CASSPSSVATEQFF	TGTGCCAGCAGTCCCTCTAGCGTAGCCACTGAGCAGTTCTTC
NA	NA	TRBJ1-4	TRBV15	CATSGLRGSEKLFF	TGTGCCACCAGCGGCCTCAGGGGTAGCGAAAAACTGTTTTTT
NA	NA	TRBJ2-7	TRBV27	CASRGSGWGPPYEQYF	TGTGCCAGCAGGGGGTCGGGGTGGGGGCCGCCCTACGAGCAGTACTTC
TRBD1	NA	TRBJ2-7	TRBV27	CASSLRDRAEQYF	TGTGCCAGCAGTTTAAGGGACAGGGCCGAGCAGTACTTC
TRBD2	NA	TRBJ2-7	TRBV10-2	CASSETSGGEYEQYF	TGCGCCAGCAGTGAGACTAGCGGGGGGGAGTACGAGCAGTACTTC
TRBD1	NA	TRBJ2-7	TRBV19	CASSTRDSYEQYF	TGTGCCAGTAGTACTCGGGACAGCTACGAGCAGTACTTC
NA	NA	TRBJ1-1	TRBV27	CASSLGGDTEAFF	TGTGCCAGCAGTTTAGGGGGGGACACTGAAGCTTTCTTT
TRBD1	NA	TRBJ1-2	TRBV28	CASSPRGTEINGYTF	TGTGCCAGCAGTCCCCGGGGGACAGAGATAAATGGCTACACCTTC
TRBD1	NA	TRBJ1-4	TRBV4-3	CASSPRQGINEKLFF	TGCGCCAGCAGCCCTAGACAGGGGATTAATGAAAAACTGTTTTTT
TRBD1	NA	TRBJ2-7	TRBV19	CASSAGQAYEQYF	TGTGCCAGTAGTGCGGGACAGGCCTACGAGCAGTACTTC